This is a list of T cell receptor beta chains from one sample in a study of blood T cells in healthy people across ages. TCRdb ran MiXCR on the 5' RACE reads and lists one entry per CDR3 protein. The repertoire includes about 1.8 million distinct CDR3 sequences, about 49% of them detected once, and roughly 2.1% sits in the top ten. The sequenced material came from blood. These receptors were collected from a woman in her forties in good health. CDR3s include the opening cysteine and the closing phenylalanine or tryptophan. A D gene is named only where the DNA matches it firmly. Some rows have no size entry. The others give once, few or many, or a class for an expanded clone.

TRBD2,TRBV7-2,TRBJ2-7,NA,CASSNSGGGSYEQYF,TGTGCCAGCAGCAACAGCGGGGGTGGCTCCTACGAGCAGTACTTC
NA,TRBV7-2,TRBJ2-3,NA,CASSQDRRGDTQYF,TGTGCCAGCAGCCAAGACAGGAGAGGGGATACGCAGTATTTT
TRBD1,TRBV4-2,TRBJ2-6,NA,CASSQDPGQGSRANVLTF,TGTGCCAGCAGCCAAGATCCCGGACAGGGGTCGCGGGCCAACGTCCTGACTTTC
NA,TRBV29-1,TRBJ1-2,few,CSVEGDDLYGYTF,TGCAGCGTTGAAGGGGACGATCTGTACGGCTACACCTTC
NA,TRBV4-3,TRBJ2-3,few,CASSQAVDRPRRYF,TGCGCCAGCAGCCAAGCTGTAGACCGACCACGGAGGTATTTT
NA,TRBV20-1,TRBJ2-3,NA,CSARARGASTDTQYF,TGCAGTGCTAGAGCTCGGGGTGCTAGCACAGATACGCAGTATTTT
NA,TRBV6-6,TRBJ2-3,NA,CASSYSLGSRTDTQYF,TGTGCCAGCAGTTACTCGTTGGGGTCCCGCACAGATACGCAGTATTTT
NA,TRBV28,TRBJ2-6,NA,CASSIDRPGANVLTF,TGTGCCAGCAGTATCGATCGTCCTGGGGCCAACGTCCTGACTTTC
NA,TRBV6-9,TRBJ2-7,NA,CASSWGSRRYYEQYF,TGTGCCAGCAGTTGGGGTAGTAGGCGCTACTACGAGCAGTACTTC
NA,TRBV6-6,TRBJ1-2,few,CASSYSNPPDGYTF,TGTGCCAGCAGTTACTCGAATCCGCCCGATGGCTACACCTTC
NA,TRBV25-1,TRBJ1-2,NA,CASKTANYGYTF,TGTGCCAGCAAGACAGCTAACTATGGCTACACCTTC
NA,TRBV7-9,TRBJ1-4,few,CASSPSGEKLFF,TGTGCCAGCAGCCCCAGTGGCGAAAAACTGTTTTTT
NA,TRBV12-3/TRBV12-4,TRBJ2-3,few,CASSLPGRSTDTQYF,TGTGCCAGCAGTTTGCCGGGCCGTAGCACAGATACGCAGTATTTT
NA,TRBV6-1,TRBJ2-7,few,CASSERAARSYEQYF,TGTGCCAGCAGTGAACGGGCAGCTCGCTCCTACGAGCAGTACTTC
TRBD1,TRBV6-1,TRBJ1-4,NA,CASSAPRTGRTNEKLFF,TGTGCCAGCAGCGCACCCAGGACAGGGCGCACTAATGAAAAACTGTTTTTT
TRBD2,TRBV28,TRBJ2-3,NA,CASWTSGGRQYF,TGTGCCAGCTGGACTAGCGGGGGACGTCAGTATTTT
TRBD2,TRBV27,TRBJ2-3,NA,CASSSGLAGWTDTQYF,TGTGCCAGCAGCTCTGGACTAGCGGGATGGACAGATACGCAGTATTTT
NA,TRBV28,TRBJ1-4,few,CASSPSRTPTNEKLFF,TGTGCCAGCAGTCCTTCTCGGACCCCAACTAATGAAAAACTGTTTTTT
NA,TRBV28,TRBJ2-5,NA,CASSLAGFQGETQYF,TGTGCCAGCAGCCTCGCAGGGTTTCAGGGAGAGACCCAGTACTTC
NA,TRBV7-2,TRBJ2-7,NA,CASSLAGRGGFYNEQYF,TGTGCCAGCAGCTTAGCGGGGAGGGGGGGGTTTTACAATGAGCAGTACTTC
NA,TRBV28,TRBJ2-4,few,CASSLTGRGRAKNIQYF,TGTGCCAGCAGTTTAACAGGGCGGGGGAGAGCCAAAAACATTCAGTACTTC
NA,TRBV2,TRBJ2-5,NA,CASREQYQETQYF,TGTGCCAGCAGGGAACAGTACCAAGAGACCCAGTACTTC
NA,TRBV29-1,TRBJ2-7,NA,CSVGDYGEAQYF,TGCAGCGTGGGGGATTACGGGGAGGCCCAGTACTTC
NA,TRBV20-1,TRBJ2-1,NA,CSHRDLNSYNEQFF,TGCAGCCACCGGGACCTCAACTCCTACAATGAGCAGTTCTTC
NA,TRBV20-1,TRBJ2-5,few,CSGGRVETQYF,TGCAGTGGAGGGCGCGTAGAGACCCAGTACTTC
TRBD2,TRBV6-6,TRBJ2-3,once,CASSYYTGLSTDTQYF,TGTGCCAGCAGTTACTATACGGGACTAAGCACAGATACGCAGTATTTT
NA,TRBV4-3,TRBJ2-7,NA,CASSPFFLIHEQYF,TGCGCCAGCAGCCCGTTTTTTTTGATACACGAGCAGTACTTC
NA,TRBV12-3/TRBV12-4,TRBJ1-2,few,CASSLGREANYGYTF,TGTGCCAGCAGTTTGGGCCGAGAAGCTAACTATGGCTACACCTTC
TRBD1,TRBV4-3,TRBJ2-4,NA,CPSSQDRGRLKYF,TGCCCCAGCAGTCAGGACAGGGGGCGCCTCAAGTACTTC
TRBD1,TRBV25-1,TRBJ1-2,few,CASSRDRVFDGYTF,TGTGCCAGCAGCCGGGACAGGGTGTTCGATGGCTACACCTTC
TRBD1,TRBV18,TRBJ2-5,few,CASSPAGQGKETQYF,TGTGCCAGCTCACCGGCCGGACAGGGAAAAGAGACCCAGTACTTC
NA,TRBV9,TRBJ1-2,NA,CASSPIARGAMYGYTF,TGTGCCAGCAGCCCCATTGCACGGGGGGCAATGTATGGCTACACCTTC
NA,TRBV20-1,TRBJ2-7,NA,CSAPPTGPHYEQYF,TGCAGTGCTCCCCCGACAGGACCCCACTACGAGCAGTACTTC